This is a list of T cell receptor beta chains from one sample in a study of human T cells and chemical hapten exposure. TCRdb reprocessed the RACE reads with MiXCR, giving one entry per CDR3 protein. This sample has around 200,000 distinct CDR3 sequences, with under 30% found just once. The sample here was whole blood, taken in connection with sensitization to the hapten diphenylcyclopropenone (DPC). These TCRs come from a woman between 35 and 50 years old with alopecia areata. Some clones in this sample may be carry-over from other donors' samples. Both conserved end residues are part of each CDR3. The D gene is left open where the match is weak. Clone size is stated in some rows and not others, as once, few, many or a class when expanded.

clone_size,j_call,v_call,d_call,cdr3_nt,cdr3_aa
many,TRBJ1-5,TRBV20-1,NA,TGCAGTGCTCTCCCCGGAGGGGCCAATCAGCCCCAGCATTTT,CSALPGGANQPQHF
many,TRBJ1-2,TRBV7-9,TRBD1,TGTGCCAGCAGCTTAGGCGGACAGGGTAATGGCTACACCTTC,CASSLGGQGNGYTF
few,TRBJ2-2,TRBV5-5,NA,TGTGCCAGCAGCTACAGGGAGACCGGGGAGCTGTTTTTT,CASSYRETGELFF
NA,TRBJ2-3,TRBV15,NA,TGTGCCACCAAAGAGTACTCACAGGGATTGGATACGCAGTATTTT,CATKEYSQGLDTQYF
NA,TRBJ2-7,TRBV5-1,NA,TGCGCCAGCAGCTACGGGACGCTGCCCTACGAGCAGTACTTC,CASSYGTLPYEQYF
few,TRBJ1-2,TRBV28,TRBD1,TGTGCCAGCAGTCCCGGGACAGGGGGAGGCTATGGCTACACCTTC,CASSPGTGGGYGYTF
few,TRBJ2-5,TRBV5-1,NA,TGCGCCAGCAGCTTATCGAATAGCGGCAACTACCAAGAGACCCAGTACTTC,CASSLSNSGNYQETQYF
NA,TRBJ2-2,TRBV29-1,NA,TGCAGCGTTCAAGCGGGCCCGAACACCGGGGAGCTGTTTTTT,CSVQAGPNTGELFF
few,TRBJ2-7,TRBV6-2/TRBV6-3,NA,TGTGCCAGCACCCTTTACAGAGACTACGAGCAGTACTTC,CASTLYRDYEQYF
few,TRBJ2-3,TRBV5-1,NA,TGCGCCAGCAGCTTGGAGGGAGGGGGCGCGGATACGCAGTATTTT,CASSLEGGGADTQYF
few,TRBJ2-3,TRBV30,NA,TGTGCCTGGACAGGGGGGTGGGATACGCAGTATTTT,CAWTGGWDTQYF
NA,TRBJ2-4,TRBV6-1,NA,TGTGCCAGCACGGGGGCCCAAATAAACATTCAGTACTTC,CASTGAQINIQYF
many,TRBJ1-5,TRBV7-2,NA,TGTGCCAGCAGCCCCCAGGGAAATCATCAGCCCCAGCATTTT,CASSPQGNHQPQHF
NA,TRBJ2-7,TRBV20-1,TRBD2,TGCAGTGCTAGAGATTTAGCGGGACTTAACTACGAGCAGTACTTC,CSARDLAGLNYEQYF
NA,TRBJ2-1,TRBV4-3,TRBD2,TGCGCCAGCAGCCGTAGCGGGGGGGGGACCTACAATGAGCAGTTCTTC,CASSRSGGGTYNEQFF
many,TRBJ2-3,TRBV7-2,NA,TGTGCCAGCAGTTCCTCCACAGATACGCAGTATTTT,CASSSSTDTQYF
NA,TRBJ1-5,TRBV27,TRBD1,TGTGCCAGCAGCGCGGCAGGGGGCGCGAACGGACGGCCCCAGCATTTT,CASSAAGGANGRPQHF